The 9 T cell receptor beta chains in this list originate from one sample, sequenced in a study of blood T cell repertoires in COVID-19. Produced via immunoSEQ multiplex PCR; TCRdb's table is partial and in-frame only. The sample gives 90,000 to 100,000 clones, roughly 88% of which show up once; roughly 25% is in the top ten. The sequenced sample was peripheral blood. These receptors were taken from a man aged 55 to 70 with acute or convalescent COVID-19.

The chain recombines TRBV7-4 with TRBJ2-3; D gene ambiguous. The CDR3 has 16 amino acids. Trimming left V 4 bases short and J 0 bases short, with 14 bases between. Germline CDR1 and CDR2: SGHVT and SQSDAQ. The CDR3 region is CASSSLAAFSTDTQYF. CDR3 sequence (DNA): TGTGCCAGCAGCTCACTTGCCGCATTTAGCACAGATACGCAGTATTTT.

This rearrangement joins TRBV6-4 to TRBJ2-1, with D perhaps matching TRBD1 (6 bases). CDR1 and CDR2 (germline): MRHNA, SNTAGT. The CDR3 length is 14 residues. Trimming took off 0 bases at V and 6 bases at J, with 9 bases between the two ends. DNA of the CDR3: TGTGCCAGCAGTGACTCCGAAGGGGGCAATGAGCAGTTCTTC. Its protein product is CASSDSEGGNEQFF.

The chain has TRBV7-9 and TRBJ2-3; unclear D gene. V lost 6 bases and J lost 6, with 16 bases in between. This CDR3 spans 14 amino acids. CDR1 SEHNR and CDR2 FQNEAQ come from the germline V gene (reference sequence). CDR3 region: CASRLSRFVDTQYF. In DNA form, the CDR3 reads TGTGCCAGCAGACTCAGCAGGTTCGTGGATACGCAGTATTTT.

This sequence joins TRBV11-3 and TRBJ1-6; perhaps TRBD1 as D (5 bases). V was cut by 5 bases and J by 10 bases, with 15 bases left in between. Germline V gives CDR1 SGHNT, CDR2 YENEEA. The CDR3 consists of 14 residues. The CDR3: CASSQGGSGSPLHF. In nucleotides, the CDR3 is TGTGCCAGCAGCCAGGGAGGGTCGGGCTCACCCCTCCACTTT. Full variable domain (rest looked up from reference TRBV11-3 and TRBJ1-6): EAGVVQSPRYKIIEKKQPVAFWCNPISGHNTLYWYLQNLGQGPELLIRYENEEAVDDSQLPKDRFSAERLKGVDSTLKIQPAELGDSAVYLCASSQGGSGSPLHFGNGTRLTVT.

V gene TRBV7-2 combines with J gene TRBJ2-3; the D is unclear. Trimming removed 0 bases from V and 1 base from J, with 8 bases in between. Germline V lookup: CDR1 SGHTA, CDR2 FQGNSA. The CDR3 extends over 15 amino acids. The CDR3, as DNA: TGTGCCAGCAGCTTAGCGCAGAGCGGCACAGATACGCAGTATTTT. It codes for CASSLAQSGTDTQYF.

In this sample, this clone turned up a few times. The chain carries TRBV9 and TRBJ1-4; TRBD1 matches 9 bases. The V segment lost 4 bases and the J segment 6 bases; nucleotides outside the gene matches: 4. CDR1 is SGDLS and CDR2 is YYNGEE in the germline V gene. The CDR3 length is 14 residues. The CDR3 coding sequence is TGTGCCAGCAGCCTGGGACAGGGCCATGAAAAACTGTTTTTT. Its protein is CASSLGQGHEKLFF. Full variable domain (rest looked up from reference TRBV9 and TRBJ1-4): DSGVTQTPKHLITATGQRVTLRCSPRSGDLSVYWYQQSLDQGLQFLIQYYNGEERAKGNILERFSAQQFPDLHSELNLSSLELGDSALYFCASSLGQGHEKLFFGSGTQLSVL.

This chain links TRBV28 with TRBJ2-7; tentative D call: TRBD2 (6 bases). This CDR3 has 11 amino acids. The germline CDR1 and CDR2 sequences are MDHEN and SYDVKM. V was clipped by 3 bases and J by 10 bases, with 10 bases between them. The DNA of the CDR3 is TGTGCCAGCAGTTTTAGGGACTTCCAGTACTTC. Protein: CASSFRDFQYF.

The genes are TRBV18 and TRBJ1-2; TRBD1 is a possible D gene (6 bases). The germline gives CDR1 KGHSH, CDR2 LQKENI. There are 16 residues in the CDR3. The ends were cut back, 8 bases at V and 3 bases at J, with 22 bases in the middle. This chain's CDR3 is CASDALGQTWDYGYTF. CDR3 coding DNA: TGTGCCAGCGACGCACTCGGACAGACCTGGGACTATGGCTACACCTTC.

The chain is built from TRBV5-1 and TRBJ2-3, with 10 nucleotides matching TRBD2. The germline V gene has CDR1 SGHRS and CDR2 YFSETQ. The V gene end was trimmed by 2 bases and the J gene end by 5 bases; junction bases not matched to a gene: 8. This CDR3 is 16 amino acids long. CDR3 DNA: TGCGCCAGCAGCTTAAGCAGCGGGGGGGTAGTAGATACGCAGTATTTT. Amino acid sequence: CASSLSSGGVVDTQYF.